This TCR beta chain emerged from a study of blood T cell repertoires in COVID-19. About the research overall: Some COVID-19 samples were acute and others convalescent; all came from the United States, Italy and Spain. From T cells, B-cell-depleted T cells, or PBMCs came the material, which was cDNA or gDNA.

The CDR3 is 15 residues long. Germline assignment: CDR1 LNHDA and CDR2 SQIVND (reference sequence). Losses at the gene ends were 7 bases for V and 0 bases for J; bases not matched to a gene: 8. Original analysis: Amplification with reference gene primers provided the estimates of nucleated cell counts. Using immunoSEQ multiplex PCR, the repertoire was profiled, and TCRdb retains in-frame clones only, with some absent. V and J calls and clone size come straight from that table; D and trimming were deduced from the DNA. The sample contains over 75,000 clones, roughly nine tenths of which appear only once.

The chain has TRBV19 and TRBJ1-1; 7 bases map to TRBD1. Source material: peripheral blood. The clonotype originates from a human donor with active COVID-19. The donor label of this sample is uncertain. The CDR3 here is CASKQSGTVNTEAFF. Written as DNA, the CDR3 is TGTGCCAGTAAGCAGTCCGGGACAGTGAACACTGAAGCTTTCTTT. Filled out from reference TRBV19 and TRBJ1-1, the complete variable domain reads DGGITQSPKYLFRKEGQNVTLSCEQNLNHDAMYWYRQDPGQGLRLIYYSQIVNDFQKGDIAEGYSVSREKKESFPLTVTSAQKNPTAFYLCASKQSGTVNTEAFFGQGTRLTVV.